Listed below are T cell receptor beta chains from one sample, sequenced in a study of cytomegalovirus exposure and HLA in healthy donors. Measured with immunoSEQ multiplex PCR; TCRdb has only the in-frame clones, and not every one. Of a few hundred thousand clones listed, under 80% are singletons. The sample consisted of PBMCs. Source of these receptors: a woman in her twenties or thirties in good health and CMV-seronegative. Each CDR3 is given with its conserved first and last residue. A D gene is named only where the DNA matches it firmly. Clone size is stated in some rows and not others, as once, few, many or a class when expanded.

clone_size: NA
j_call: TRBJ2-1
v_call: TRBV6-5
d_call: NA
cdr3_nt: TGTGCCAGCACTCTTCGGACGGGGAAATATGAGCAGTTCTTC
cdr3_aa: CASTLRTGKYEQFF

clone_size: NA
j_call: TRBJ1-2
v_call: TRBV6-5
d_call: NA
cdr3_nt: TGTGCCAGCAGTTACTCTGGTTCGGCGGGTGGCTACACCTTC
cdr3_aa: CASSYSGSAGGYTF

clone_size: NA
j_call: TRBJ1-2
v_call: TRBV27
d_call: NA
cdr3_nt: TGTGCCAGCAGTTTAATATTTGGGGCGGGGGGCTACACCTTC
cdr3_aa: CASSLIFGAGGYTF

clone_size: NA
j_call: TRBJ1-2
v_call: TRBV7-9
d_call: NA
cdr3_nt: TGTTCCAGCAGCTTAGTGCGGTCGGCAAGGATCTATGGCTACACCTTC
cdr3_aa: CSSSLVRSARIYGYTF

clone_size: NA
j_call: TRBJ1-2
v_call: TRBV4-1
d_call: TRBD1
cdr3_nt: TGCGCCAGCAGCCAAGATCCAGGGACAGGGACTAACTATGGCTACACCTTC
cdr3_aa: CASSQDPGTGTNYGYTF

clone_size: NA
j_call: TRBJ2-3
v_call: TRBV11-2
d_call: TRBD1
cdr3_nt: TGTGCCAGCAGTTATGGACAGGGGGCATGGGATACGCAGTATTTT
cdr3_aa: CASSYGQGAWDTQYF

clone_size: NA
j_call: TRBJ2-5
v_call: TRBV30
d_call: NA
cdr3_nt: TGTGCCTGGACTGGAGACGGGGGTCAAGAGACCCAGTACTTC
cdr3_aa: CAWTGDGGQETQYF

clone_size: NA
j_call: TRBJ1-5
v_call: TRBV19
d_call: NA
cdr3_nt: TGTGCCAGTAGTAATGGGAGGGAGTTTCAAGTCCAGCATTTT
cdr3_aa: CASSNGREFQVQHF

clone_size: NA
j_call: TRBJ1-1
v_call: TRBV11-2
d_call: NA
cdr3_nt: TGTGCCAGCAGTCAGACAGGCATTAACACTGAAGCTTTCTTT
cdr3_aa: CASSQTGINTEAFF

clone_size: NA
j_call: TRBJ1-2
v_call: TRBV6-1
d_call: NA
cdr3_nt: TGTGCCAGCAGTGCAGACACCTACTATGGCTACACCTTC
cdr3_aa: CASSADTYYGYTF

clone_size: few
j_call: TRBJ2-5
v_call: TRBV7-6
d_call: TRBD1
cdr3_nt: TGTGCCAGCAGCTCGACAGGGTTCCAAGAGACCCAGTACTTC
cdr3_aa: CASSSTGFQETQYF

clone_size: NA
j_call: TRBJ1-3
v_call: TRBV7-9
d_call: TRBD1
cdr3_nt: TGTTCCAGCAGCCTAGGGACAGGCGAGAGAAACACCATATATTTT
cdr3_aa: CSSSLGTGERNTIYF

clone_size: NA
j_call: TRBJ2-3
v_call: TRBV7-2
d_call: TRBD2
cdr3_nt: TGTGCCAGCAGCTTGGGACTAGCGACAGATACGCAGTATTTT
cdr3_aa: CASSLGLATDTQYF

clone_size: NA
j_call: TRBJ1-2
v_call: TRBV5-1
d_call: NA
cdr3_nt: TGCGCCAGCAGCTTGGCAGGGGAGAGGGGCTACACCTTC
cdr3_aa: CASSLAGERGYTF

clone_size: NA
j_call: TRBJ1-6
v_call: TRBV6-1
d_call: TRBD1
cdr3_nt: TGTGCCAGCAGCTACGAGACAGGGGTCGGTTCACCCCTCCACTTT
cdr3_aa: CASSYETGVGSPLHF

clone_size: NA
j_call: TRBJ2-1
v_call: TRBV7-3
d_call: TRBD2
cdr3_nt: TGTGCCAGCAGCTTCAGCGGGGGTGAGCAGTTCTTC
cdr3_aa: CASSFSGGEQFF

clone_size: once
j_call: TRBJ1-1
v_call: TRBV30
d_call: TRBD1
cdr3_nt: TGTGCCGGGGACAGGGGTGCGAACACTGAAGCTTTCTTT
cdr3_aa: CAGDRGANTEAFF

clone_size: NA
j_call: TRBJ2-1
v_call: TRBV18
d_call: NA
cdr3_nt: TGTGCCAGCTCACCACCTTTTAGAGGCGATGAGCAGTTCTTC
cdr3_aa: CASSPPFRGDEQFF

clone_size: NA
j_call: TRBJ1-4
v_call: TRBV7-8
d_call: TRBD1
cdr3_nt: TGTGCCAGCAGCTTTTCGACAGGGGGTCCCCTGCTTAGTGAAAAACTGTTTTTT
cdr3_aa: CASSFSTGGPLLSEKLFF

clone_size: many
j_call: TRBJ2-1
v_call: TRBV19
d_call: NA
cdr3_nt: TGTGCCAGTAGTAGCCGGAGTTACAATGAGCAGTTCTTC
cdr3_aa: CASSSRSYNEQFF

clone_size: NA
j_call: TRBJ2-2
v_call: TRBV5-4
d_call: NA
cdr3_nt: TGTGCTAGCAGCTTGTCAGGGGATGAGGAGCTGTTTTTT
cdr3_aa: CASSLSGDEELFF

clone_size: few
j_call: TRBJ1-1
v_call: TRBV5-6
d_call: TRBD1
cdr3_nt: TGTGCCAGCAGCTTACACAGGGGACCCACTGAAGCTTTCTTT
cdr3_aa: CASSLHRGPTEAFF

clone_size: NA
j_call: TRBJ2-1
v_call: TRBV5-6
d_call: NA
cdr3_nt: TGTGCCAGCAGCTGGGGGCGAAATGAGCAGTTCTTC
cdr3_aa: CASSWGRNEQFF

clone_size: once
j_call: TRBJ1-3
v_call: TRBV6-1
d_call: NA
cdr3_nt: TGTGCCAGCACCACTGACTCTGGAAACACCATATATTTT
cdr3_aa: CASTTDSGNTIYF

clone_size: NA
j_call: TRBJ1-5
v_call: TRBV19
d_call: NA
cdr3_nt: TGTGCCAGTAGGGAACCCCGGGGCAATCAGCCCCAGCATTTT
cdr3_aa: CASREPRGNQPQHF

clone_size: NA
j_call: TRBJ2-7
v_call: TRBV19
d_call: NA
cdr3_nt: TGTGCCAGTAGTTTGCGGGACGCCTACGAGCAGTACTTC
cdr3_aa: CASSLRDAYEQYF

clone_size: few
j_call: TRBJ2-4
v_call: TRBV29-1
d_call: TRBD2
cdr3_nt: TGCAGCGTGCTAGCGGGGGCGCCGGGGAACATTCAGTACTTC
cdr3_aa: CSVLAGAPGNIQYF

clone_size: NA
j_call: TRBJ2-1
v_call: TRBV6-6
d_call: NA
cdr3_nt: TGTGCCAGCACCGCCACCGGTTACAATGAGCAGTTCTTC
cdr3_aa: CASTATGYNEQFF

clone_size: NA
j_call: TRBJ1-2
v_call: TRBV30
d_call: TRBD1
cdr3_nt: TGTGCCTGGAGCCTTACAGGGGGCTTTGGCTACACCTTC
cdr3_aa: CAWSLTGGFGYTF

clone_size: NA
j_call: TRBJ2-7
v_call: TRBV2
d_call: TRBD2
cdr3_nt: TGTGCCAGCAGTGGGAGGGAAGACCGGTCGGGAGGGTACGAGCAGTACTTC
cdr3_aa: CASSGREDRSGGYEQYF

clone_size: NA
j_call: TRBJ2-5
v_call: TRBV18
d_call: NA
cdr3_nt: TGTGCCAGCTCACCACGGATCGGGGGAGCAGGGGGTTCAGAGACCCAGTACTTC
cdr3_aa: CASSPRIGGAGGSETQYF

clone_size: once
j_call: TRBJ1-1
v_call: TRBV19
d_call: NA
cdr3_nt: TGTGCCAGTAGTAGGCAGGTGGGCACTGAAGCTTTCTTT
cdr3_aa: CASSRQVGTEAFF

clone_size: once
j_call: TRBJ1-2
v_call: TRBV6-6
d_call: TRBD1
cdr3_nt: TGTGCCAGCAGGCCCGGGTGGACAGGCTATGGCTACACCTTC
cdr3_aa: CASRPGWTGYGYTF

clone_size: NA
j_call: TRBJ2-2
v_call: TRBV19
d_call: NA
cdr3_nt: TGTGCCAGTAGTGTTAGCGGATCGAACACCGGGGAGCTGTTTTTT
cdr3_aa: CASSVSGSNTGELFF

clone_size: NA
j_call: TRBJ2-1
v_call: TRBV18
d_call: TRBD2
cdr3_nt: TGTGCCAGCTCGCCAGGCACTAGCGGGGACTACAATGAGCAGTTCTTC
cdr3_aa: CASSPGTSGDYNEQFF

clone_size: NA
j_call: TRBJ1-2
v_call: TRBV6-6
d_call: NA
cdr3_nt: TGTGCCAGCAGTTCGGGGGACTCTAACTATGGCTACACCTTC
cdr3_aa: CASSSGDSNYGYTF

clone_size: few
j_call: TRBJ2-1
v_call: TRBV12-5
d_call: NA
cdr3_nt: TGTGCTAGTGGTTCCCCCGACAGGAGCACCTACGTTGACAATGAGCAGTTCTTC
cdr3_aa: CASGSPDRSTYVDNEQFF

clone_size: NA
j_call: TRBJ1-6
v_call: TRBV29-1
d_call: NA
cdr3_nt: TGCAGCGTTCGGGTAGGGGGGGATAATTCACCCCTCCACTTT
cdr3_aa: CSVRVGGDNSPLHF

clone_size: NA
j_call: TRBJ1-5
v_call: TRBV19
d_call: NA
cdr3_nt: TGTGCCAGTTCTTCGTCACAGTTCAATCAGCCCCAGCATTTT
cdr3_aa: CASSSSQFNQPQHF

clone_size: few
j_call: TRBJ1-1
v_call: TRBV4-1
d_call: TRBD1
cdr3_nt: TGCGCCAGCAGCCAAAGCCTGGACAGGACAGGCGCTGAAGCTTTCTTT
cdr3_aa: CASSQSLDRTGAEAFF

clone_size: few
j_call: TRBJ2-2
v_call: TRBV7-9
d_call: NA
cdr3_nt: TGTGCCAGCTCCTACTTTGCGAACACCGGGGAGCTGTTTTTT
cdr3_aa: CASSYFANTGELFF

clone_size: NA
j_call: TRBJ2-3
v_call: TRBV6-1
d_call: NA
cdr3_nt: TGTGCCAGCAGTCTAGCGCCACGAAGCACAGATACGCAGTATTTT
cdr3_aa: CASSLAPRSTDTQYF

clone_size: NA
j_call: TRBJ2-3
v_call: TRBV7-9
d_call: NA
cdr3_nt: TGTGCCAGCAGCCGTACGACTAGTACCAACACAGATACGCAGTATTTT
cdr3_aa: CASSRTTSTNTDTQYF

clone_size: NA
j_call: TRBJ2-1
v_call: TRBV5-4
d_call: NA
cdr3_nt: TGTGCCAGCAGCCCAAGCGCTACTCTCTACAATGAGCAGTTCTTC
cdr3_aa: CASSPSATLYNEQFF

clone_size: once
j_call: TRBJ2-7
v_call: TRBV6-6
d_call: NA
cdr3_nt: TGTGCCAGCAGTTACCGCAGGAACCTCTACGAGCAGTACTTC
cdr3_aa: CASSYRRNLYEQYF

clone_size: NA
j_call: TRBJ2-1
v_call: TRBV14
d_call: NA
cdr3_nt: TGTGCCAGCAGCCTTGGACTAACCAATGAGCAGTTCTTC
cdr3_aa: CASSLGLTNEQFF

clone_size: NA
j_call: TRBJ2-3
v_call: TRBV19
d_call: NA
cdr3_nt: TGTGCCAGTAGTATATCGGTTGACACAGATACGCAGTATTTT
cdr3_aa: CASSISVDTDTQYF

clone_size: few
j_call: TRBJ1-4
v_call: TRBV7-6
d_call: NA
cdr3_nt: TGTGCCAGCAGCTTAGACTACACCGTAATCAGTGCAACTAATGAAAAACTGTTTTTT
cdr3_aa: CASSLDYTVISATNEKLFF

clone_size: NA
j_call: TRBJ1-2
v_call: TRBV2
d_call: NA
cdr3_nt: TGTGCCACCCGGACAGCTAACTATGGCTACACCTTC
cdr3_aa: CATRTANYGYTF

clone_size: NA
j_call: TRBJ2-6
v_call: TRBV19
d_call: NA
cdr3_nt: TGTGCCAGTAGTATGGGCAGCTCTGGGGCCAACGTCCTGACTTTC
cdr3_aa: CASSMGSSGANVLTF

clone_size: NA
j_call: TRBJ2-7
v_call: TRBV11-3
d_call: TRBD2
cdr3_nt: TGTGCCAGCAGCCAAAGCGGGAGCTACGAGCAGTACTTC
cdr3_aa: CASSQSGSYEQYF

clone_size: NA
j_call: TRBJ2-1
v_call: TRBV9
d_call: TRBD2
cdr3_nt: TGTGCCAGCAGCGTAGGGGGACTAGGGCTCGATGAGCAGTTCTTC
cdr3_aa: CASSVGGLGLDEQFF

clone_size: NA
j_call: TRBJ1-5
v_call: TRBV16
d_call: NA
cdr3_nt: TGTGCCAGCAGTCGCACAATACCCGCTTATAGCAATCAGCCCCAGCATTTT
cdr3_aa: CASSRTIPAYSNQPQHF

clone_size: few
j_call: TRBJ2-7
v_call: TRBV6-1
d_call: TRBD1
cdr3_nt: TGTGCCAGCAGTAACTCAGGGGGCGGGTACGAGCAGTACTTC
cdr3_aa: CASSNSGGGYEQYF

clone_size: NA
j_call: TRBJ1-1
v_call: TRBV5-4
d_call: TRBD1
cdr3_nt: TGTGCCAGCAGCCCTCGGACAGGGACGTACACTGAAGCTTTCTTT
cdr3_aa: CASSPRTGTYTEAFF